This paragraph covers one T cell receptor (beta chain) sequence. The DNA input per sorted-subset replicate PCR was 200 ng, corresponding to around 30,000 T cell genomes. Data came from immunoSEQ multiplex PCR; TCRdb stores just in-frame clones and leaves some out. The table has approximately 1.1 million clones, approximately 80% seen once. This sample is part of a study of shared clonotypes between healthy human individuals. From germline, CDR1 is MNHNS and CDR2 SASEGT. The ends lost 2 bases at V and 3 bases at J; junction bases unmatched: 16. The CDR3 has 19 amino acids. The specimen sequenced was memory CD4+ T cells from PBMCs. The subset was: CD45RA-negative fraction. The genes are TRBV6-1 and TRBJ2-4; TRBD1 aligns across 7 bases. This receptor was obtained from a man younger than 35 in good health. Some clones in this sample may be carry-over from other donors' samples. The DNA for the CDR3 is TGTGCCAGCAGTGAATGGGACCCCGAAAGGGGGCGAGGCAAAAACATTCAGTACTTC. Residues: CASSEWDPERGRGKNIQYF.